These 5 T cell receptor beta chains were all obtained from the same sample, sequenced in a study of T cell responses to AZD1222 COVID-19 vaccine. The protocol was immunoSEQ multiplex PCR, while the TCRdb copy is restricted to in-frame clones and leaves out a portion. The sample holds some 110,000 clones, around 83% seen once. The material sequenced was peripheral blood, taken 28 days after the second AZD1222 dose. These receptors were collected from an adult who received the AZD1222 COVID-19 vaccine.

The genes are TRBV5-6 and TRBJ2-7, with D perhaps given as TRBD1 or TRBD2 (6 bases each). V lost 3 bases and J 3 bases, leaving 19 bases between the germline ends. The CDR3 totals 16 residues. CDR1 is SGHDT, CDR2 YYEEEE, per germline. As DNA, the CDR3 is TGTGCCAGCAGCTCTCGACGCCAGGGGAGGAACTACGAGCAGTACTTC. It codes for CASSSRRQGRNYEQYF.

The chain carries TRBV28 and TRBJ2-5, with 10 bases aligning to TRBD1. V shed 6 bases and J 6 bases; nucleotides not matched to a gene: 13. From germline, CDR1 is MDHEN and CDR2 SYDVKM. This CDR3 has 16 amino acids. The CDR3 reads CASSFPGTGVSKTQYF. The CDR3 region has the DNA TGTGCCAGCAGCTTTCCTGGGACAGGGGTTTCGAAGACCCAGTACTTC.

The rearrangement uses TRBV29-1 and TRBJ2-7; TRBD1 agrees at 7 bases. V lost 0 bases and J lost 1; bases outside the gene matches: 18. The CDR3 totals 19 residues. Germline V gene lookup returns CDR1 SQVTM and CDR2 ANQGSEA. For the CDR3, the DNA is TGCAGCGTTGAAGATCTTGGGGACAGAAAGAGCGATATGTCCTACGAGCAGTACTTC. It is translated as CSVEDLGDRKSDMSYEQYF.

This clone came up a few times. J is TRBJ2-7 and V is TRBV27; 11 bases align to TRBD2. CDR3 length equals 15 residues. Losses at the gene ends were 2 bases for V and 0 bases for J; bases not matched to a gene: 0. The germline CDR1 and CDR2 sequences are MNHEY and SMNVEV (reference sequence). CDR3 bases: TGTGCCAGCAGTTTACTAGCGGGGGGCTCCTACGAGCAGTACTTC. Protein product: CASSLLAGGSYEQYF.

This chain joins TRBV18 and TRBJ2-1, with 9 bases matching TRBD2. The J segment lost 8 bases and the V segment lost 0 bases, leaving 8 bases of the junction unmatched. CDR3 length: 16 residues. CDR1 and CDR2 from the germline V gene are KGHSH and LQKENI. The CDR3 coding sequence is TGTGCCAGCTCACCACCCGCGCGGGGGGGCCGGGATGAGCAGTTCTTC. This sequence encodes CASSPPARGGRDEQFF.